A selection of T cell receptor beta chains follows, all from one sample in a study of blood T cell repertoires in COVID-19. Sequenced by immunoSEQ multiplex PCR; TCRdb stores in-frame clones only, minus some. In the table there are around 95,000 clones, roughly 79% of which are singletons. The source material was peripheral blood. All receptors derive from a woman aged 70-85 years with acute or convalescent COVID-19. Both conserved end residues are part of each CDR3. The order of the fields is J gene, V gene, CDR3 protein.

>TRBJ2-3|TRBV12-3/TRBV12-4
CASSPSADTQYF
>TRBJ1-2|TRBV7-2
CASSTYREIYGYTF
>TRBJ1-5|TRBV10-3
CATRAGDNQPQHF
>TRBJ2-7|TRBV2
CASTGGYEQYF
>TRBJ2-1|TRBV6-2/TRBV6-3
CASSYSTGGPSGLFF
>TRBJ1-2|TRBV7-9
CASSLVAGNGYTF
>TRBJ1-3|TRBV28
CASSRPQGADGNTIYF
>TRBJ1-2|TRBV9
CASSVGDTNYGYTF
>TRBJ1-2|TRBV2
CASQQGIGPYGYTF
>TRBJ1-2|TRBV10-3
CAISRESGYGYTF
>TRBJ1-5|TRBV19
CASTTGQVNQPQHF
>TRBJ1-5|TRBV10-3
CAALGGFNQPQHF
>TRBJ1-3|TRBV29-1
CSVNRGRSGNTIYF
>TRBJ2-1|TRBV27
CASMPGGRVPGIEQFF
>TRBJ2-2|TRBV10-3
CAISERVGPGQKTGELFF
>TRBJ1-2|TRBV19
CASSIGGGYGYTF
>TRBJ1-2|TRBV3-1/TRBV3-2
CASSQEAVRGTSGEGYTF
>TRBJ1-4|TRBV6-5
CASSDRGNEKLFF
>TRBJ1-2|TRBV6-5
CASRTTEEFGYTF
>TRBJ1-3|TRBV19
CATAGGNSGNTIYF
>TRBJ1-2|TRBV6-5
CASSPPRGYTF
>TRBJ1-4|TRBV2
CASSNTGTGEKLFF
>TRBJ1-5|TRBV2
CATGQESNQPQHF
>TRBJ1-2|TRBV29-1
CSVGVGAYGYTF